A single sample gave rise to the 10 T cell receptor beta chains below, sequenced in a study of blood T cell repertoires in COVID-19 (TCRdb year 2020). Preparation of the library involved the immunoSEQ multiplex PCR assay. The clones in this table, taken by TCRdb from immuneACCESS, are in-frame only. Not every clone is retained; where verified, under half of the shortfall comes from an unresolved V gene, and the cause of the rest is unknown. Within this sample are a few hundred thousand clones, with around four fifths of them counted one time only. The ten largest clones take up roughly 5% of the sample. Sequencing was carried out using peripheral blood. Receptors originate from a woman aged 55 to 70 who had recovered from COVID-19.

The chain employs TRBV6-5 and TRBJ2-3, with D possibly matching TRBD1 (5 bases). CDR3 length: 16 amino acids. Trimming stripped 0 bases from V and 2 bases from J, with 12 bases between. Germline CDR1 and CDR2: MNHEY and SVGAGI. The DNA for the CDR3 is TGTGCCAGCAGTTACTCCCCTAAGGACAACACAGATACGCAGTATTTT. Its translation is CASSYSPKDNTDTQYF.

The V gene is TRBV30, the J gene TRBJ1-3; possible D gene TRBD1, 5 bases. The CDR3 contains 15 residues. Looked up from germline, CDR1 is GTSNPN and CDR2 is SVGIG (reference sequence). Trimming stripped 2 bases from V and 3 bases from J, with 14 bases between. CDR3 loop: CAWSRRRVGGNTIYF. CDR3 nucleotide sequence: TGTGCCTGGAGTCGGCGCAGGGTAGGTGGAAACACCATATATTTT.

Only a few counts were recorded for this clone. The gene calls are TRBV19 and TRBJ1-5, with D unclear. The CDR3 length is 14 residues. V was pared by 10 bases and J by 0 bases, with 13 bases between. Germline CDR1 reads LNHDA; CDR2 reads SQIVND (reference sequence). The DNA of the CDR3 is TGTGCCACCGGACTGGGCCATAGCAATCAGCCCCAGCATTTT. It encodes CATGLGHSNQPQHF.

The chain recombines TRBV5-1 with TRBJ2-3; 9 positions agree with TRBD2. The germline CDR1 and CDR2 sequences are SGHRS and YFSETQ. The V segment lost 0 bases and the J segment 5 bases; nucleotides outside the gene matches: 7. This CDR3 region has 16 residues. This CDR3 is CASSLASAGGKDTQYF. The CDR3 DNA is TGCGCCAGCAGCTTGGCCTCGGCGGGGGGGAAAGATACGCAGTATTTT.

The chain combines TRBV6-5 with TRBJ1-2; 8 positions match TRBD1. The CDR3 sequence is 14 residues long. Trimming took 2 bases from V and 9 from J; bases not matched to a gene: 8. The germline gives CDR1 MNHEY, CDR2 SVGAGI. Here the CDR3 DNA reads TGTGCCAGCAGTTACGGGCGACAGGGGATTAGCTACACCTTC. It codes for CASSYGRQGISYTF.

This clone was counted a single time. The CDR3 sequence: CASSQDWDRPKFF. Written as DNA, the CDR3 is TGTGCCAGCAGCCAAGATTGGGACAGGCCGAAGTTCTTC. The chain carries TRBV3-1 (or the pseudogene TRBV3-2) and TRBJ2-1, with TRBD1 matching over 8 bases. Germline V gives CDR1 LGHDT, CDR2 YNNKEL (reference sequence). The CDR3 runs 13 residues. With 0 bases clipped from V and 14 bases from J, the junction kept 6 bases outside the gene matches.

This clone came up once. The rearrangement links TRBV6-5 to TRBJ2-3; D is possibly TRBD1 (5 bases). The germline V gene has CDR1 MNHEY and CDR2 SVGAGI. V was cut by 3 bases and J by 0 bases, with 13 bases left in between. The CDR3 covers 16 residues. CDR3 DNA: TGTGCCAGCAGTTATCAGGGATGGGCTAGCACAGATACGCAGTATTTT. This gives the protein CASSYQGWASTDTQYF.

CDR3 sequence: CASSSLTGIHNEQFF. The CDR3 nucleotides read TGTGCCAGCAGCTCTTTGACAGGGATCCATAATGAGCAGTTCTTC. The rearrangement links TRBV11-3 to TRBJ2-1, with 7 bases aligning to TRBD1. Germline CDR1 is SGHNT and CDR2 is YENEEA. The V gene end was trimmed by 4 bases and the J gene end by 7 bases; junction bases not matched to a gene: 10. The CDR3 spans 15 residues.

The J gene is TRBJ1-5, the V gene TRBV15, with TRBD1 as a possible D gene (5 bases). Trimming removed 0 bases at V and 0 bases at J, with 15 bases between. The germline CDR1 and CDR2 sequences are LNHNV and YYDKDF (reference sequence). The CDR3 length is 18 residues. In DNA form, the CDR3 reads TGTGCCACCAGCAGAGATCCTTCCCGGCAGGGTAGCAATCAGCCCCAGCATTTT. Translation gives CATSRDPSRQGSNQPQHF. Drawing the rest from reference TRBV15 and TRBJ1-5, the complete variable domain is DAMVIQNPRYQVTQFGKPVTLSCSQTLNHNVMYWYQQKSSQAPKLLFHYYDKDFNNEADTPDNFQSRRPNTSFCFLDIRSPGLGDTAMYLCATSRDPSRQGSNQPQHFGDGTRLSIL.

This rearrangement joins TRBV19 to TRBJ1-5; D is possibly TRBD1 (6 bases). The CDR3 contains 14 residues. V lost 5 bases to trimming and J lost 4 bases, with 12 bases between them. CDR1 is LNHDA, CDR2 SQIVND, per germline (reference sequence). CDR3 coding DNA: TGTGCCAGTAGTTCAACAGGGCGGAATCAGCCCCAGCATTTT. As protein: CASSSTGRNQPQHF. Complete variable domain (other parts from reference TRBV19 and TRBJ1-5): DGGITQSPKYLFRKEGQNVTLSCEQNLNHDAMYWYRQDPGQGLRLIYYSQIVNDFQKGDIAEGYSVSREKKESFPLTVTSAQKNPTAFYLCASSSTGRNQPQHFGDGTRLSIL.